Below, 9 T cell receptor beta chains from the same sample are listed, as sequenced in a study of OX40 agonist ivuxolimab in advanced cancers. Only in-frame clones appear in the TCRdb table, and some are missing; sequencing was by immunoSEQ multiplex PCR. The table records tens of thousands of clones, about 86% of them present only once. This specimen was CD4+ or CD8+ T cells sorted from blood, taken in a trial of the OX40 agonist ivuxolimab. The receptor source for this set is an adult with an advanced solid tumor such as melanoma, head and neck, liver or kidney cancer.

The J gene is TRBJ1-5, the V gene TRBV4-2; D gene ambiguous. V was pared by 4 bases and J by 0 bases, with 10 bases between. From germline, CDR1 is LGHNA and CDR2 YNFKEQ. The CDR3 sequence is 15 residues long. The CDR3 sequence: CASSLGSASNQPQHF. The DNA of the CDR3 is TGTGCCAGCAGCCTCGGGAGTGCTAGCAATCAGCCCCAGCATTTT.

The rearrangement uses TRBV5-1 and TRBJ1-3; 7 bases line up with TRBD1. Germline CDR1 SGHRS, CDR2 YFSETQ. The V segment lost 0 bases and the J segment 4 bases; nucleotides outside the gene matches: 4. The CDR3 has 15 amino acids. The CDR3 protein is CASSLAADRGNTIYF. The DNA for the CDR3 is TGCGCCAGCAGCTTGGCCGCGGACAGGGGAAACACCATATATTTT.

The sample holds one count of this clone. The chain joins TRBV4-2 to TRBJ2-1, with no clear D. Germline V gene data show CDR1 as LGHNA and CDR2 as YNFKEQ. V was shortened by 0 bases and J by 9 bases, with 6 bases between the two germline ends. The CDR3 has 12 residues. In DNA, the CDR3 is TGTGCCAGCAGCCAAGATCTGGGTGAGCAGTTCTTC. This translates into CASSQDLGEQFF.

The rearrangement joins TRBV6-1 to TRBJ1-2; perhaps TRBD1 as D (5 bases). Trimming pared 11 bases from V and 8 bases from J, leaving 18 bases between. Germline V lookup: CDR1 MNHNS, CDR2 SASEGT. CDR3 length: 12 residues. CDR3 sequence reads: CAGNGQGLGYTF. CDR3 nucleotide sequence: TGTGCCGGAAATGGGCAGGGTTTGGGCTACACCTTC.

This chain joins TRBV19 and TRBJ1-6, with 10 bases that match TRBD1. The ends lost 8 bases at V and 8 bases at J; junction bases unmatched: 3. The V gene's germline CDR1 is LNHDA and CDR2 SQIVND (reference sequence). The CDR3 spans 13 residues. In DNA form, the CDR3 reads TGTGCCAGTTCCGGACAGGGGGATTCACCCCTCCACTTT. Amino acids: CASSGQGDSPLHF.

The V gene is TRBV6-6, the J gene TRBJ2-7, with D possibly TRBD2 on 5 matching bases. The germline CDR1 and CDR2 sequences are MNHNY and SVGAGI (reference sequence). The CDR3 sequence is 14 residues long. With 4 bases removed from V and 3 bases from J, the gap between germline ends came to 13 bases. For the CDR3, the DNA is TGTGCCAGCAGTTCGACGACGGGGTTCTACGAGCAGTACTTC. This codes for CASSSTTGFYEQYF.

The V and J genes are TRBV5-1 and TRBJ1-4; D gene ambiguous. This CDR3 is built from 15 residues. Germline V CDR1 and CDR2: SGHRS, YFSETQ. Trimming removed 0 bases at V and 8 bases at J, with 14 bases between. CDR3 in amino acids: CASSLVGNSGEKLFF. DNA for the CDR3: TGCGCCAGCAGCTTGGTGGGCAATAGTGGGGAAAAACTGTTTTTT.

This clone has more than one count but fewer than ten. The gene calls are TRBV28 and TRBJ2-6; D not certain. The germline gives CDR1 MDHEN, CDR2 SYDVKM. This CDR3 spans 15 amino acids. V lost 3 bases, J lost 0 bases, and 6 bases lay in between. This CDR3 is CASSFEHSGANVLTF. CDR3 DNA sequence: TGTGCCAGCAGTTTTGAACACTCTGGGGCCAACGTCCTGACTTTC.

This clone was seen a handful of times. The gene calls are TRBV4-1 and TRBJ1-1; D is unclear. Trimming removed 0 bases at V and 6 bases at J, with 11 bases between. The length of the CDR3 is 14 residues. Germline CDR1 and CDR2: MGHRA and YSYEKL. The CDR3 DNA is TGCGCCAGCAGCCAAGATAAGATATTTGCTGAAGCTTTCTTT. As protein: CASSQDKIFAEAFF.